This TCR beta chain was identified in a study of cytomegalovirus exposure and HLA in healthy donors. In the study overall: Ancestry clustering placed 81% of more than 350 genotyped donors in the Caucasian-associated cluster. Whole-study findings and limits: There were reportedly fewer N-insertions in an Asian-associated ancestry cluster than the roughly 670-donor mean, in a later analysis. Listed as cytomegalovirus-associated were roughly 180 TCR beta chains.

The PCR had 60 Vbeta and 13 Jbeta primers. Some clones are missing from TCRdb's copy, which holds only in-frame ones; the method was immunoSEQ multiplex PCR. This sample has about 130,000 clones, with 77% found just once. Comments on this clone: As yet, its antigen is unknown.

The source of this sequence is an older woman in good health and CMV-seronegative. The sample consisted of PBMCs.

This chain's CDR3 is CASSKDRDISYEQYF. DNA for the CDR3: TGTGCCAGCAGTAAAGACAGGGACATCTCCTACGAGCAGTACTTC. The rearrangement uses TRBV6-5 and TRBJ2-7; TRBD1 aligns across 7 bases. The trim removed 5 bases at V and 0 bases at J, leaving 7 bases unmatched. The CDR3 contains 15 residues. Germline values: CDR1 MNHEY, CDR2 SVGAGI.